These T cell receptor beta chains were read from a single sample in a study of identical twins. MiXCR was run by TCRdb on the 5' RACE reads, yielding one entry per CDR3 protein. The sample holds some 1,600,000 distinct CDR3 sequences, about 32% seen once. The sample was cord blood. The receptors here all came from a newborn girl in good health. The CDR3 runs from the conserved cysteine through the conserved F or W. Fields, in order: D gene, clone size, V gene, J gene, CDR3 protein, CDR3 DNA. D genes are given only for firm matches. The size field is filled for only some rows; it gives once, few, many or a size class.

.	few	TRBV12-3/TRBV12-4	TRBJ1-5	CASSWDTRNQPQHF	TGTGCCAGCAGTTGGGACACCCGCAATCAGCCCCAGCATTTT
TRBD2	few	TRBV2	TRBJ2-7	CASNGGDYSYEQYF	TGTGCCAGCAACGGAGGGGACTACTCCTACGAGCAGTACTTC
.	few	TRBV18	TRBJ2-1	CASSPGTTLQFF	TGTGCCAGCTCACCAGGGACGACGTTGCAGTTCTTC
TRBD1	few	TRBV18	TRBJ1-4	CASSLSGQGYEKLFF	TGTGCCAGCTCACTATCGGGACAGGGTTATGAAAAACTGTTTTTT
.	.	TRBV6-4	TRBJ1-5	CASNGPGNQPQHF	TGTGCCAGCAACGGGCCGGGGAATCAGCCCCAGCATTTT
TRBD1	.	TRBV29-1	TRBJ1-2	CSAEAQGEDYGYTF	TGCAGCGCCGAGGCCCAGGGGGAGGACTATGGCTACACCTTC
.	many	TRBV29-1	TRBJ2-4	CSVVTGLAKNIQYF	TGCAGCGTTGTGACTGGCCTAGCCAAAAACATTCAGTACTTC
TRBD2	.	TRBV10-3	TRBJ2-3	CAIRRDGTSGGKTDTQYF	TGTGCCATCAGGAGGGACGGGACTAGCGGGGGGAAAACAGATACGCAGTATTTT
TRBD2	.	TRBV7-9	TRBJ2-1	CASSLVRTSGRSNEQFF	TGTGCCAGCAGCTTAGTGCGGACTAGCGGGAGGTCCAATGAGCAGTTCTTC
.	.	TRBV24-1	TRBJ2-3	CATSDPRGGLVTDTQYF	TGTGCCACCAGTGATCCCCGAGGGGGGCTAGTCACAGATACGCAGTATTTT
TRBD1	many	TRBV7-2	TRBJ1-4	CASSLRTGATNEKLFF	TGTGCCAGCAGCTTGCGGACAGGCGCAACTAATGAAAAACTGTTTTTT
.	many	TRBV6-6	TRBJ2-3	CASSYGENPTDTQYF	TGTGCCAGCAGTTACGGGGAGAATCCGACAGATACGCAGTATTTT
TRBD2	few	TRBV5-1	TRBJ2-1	CASSPPTSGRLNEQFF	TGCGCCAGCAGCCCCCCAACTAGCGGGAGATTGAATGAGCAGTTCTTC
.	.	TRBV5-1	TRBJ2-7	CASGESDPYEQYF	TGCGCCAGCGGAGAAAGCGACCCCTACGAGCAGTACTTC
.	few	TRBV2	TRBJ2-5	CASSPMGGGETQYF	TGTGCCAGCAGTCCCATGGGAGGGGGGGAGACCCAGTACTTC
TRBD2	few	TRBV28	TRBJ2-7	CASSLWVAGAHYEQYF	TGTGCCAGCAGTTTATGGGTAGCGGGAGCTCACTACGAGCAGTACTTC
.	few	TRBV7-2	TRBJ2-3	CASSHKPLLTDTQYF	TGTGCCAGCAGCCATAAACCCCTTCTGACAGATACGCAGTATTTT
.	.	TRBV20-1	TRBJ2-5	CSARVVGRQETQYF	TGCAGTGCTAGAGTCGTGGGACGCCAAGAGACCCAGTACTTC
.	.	TRBV29-1	TRBJ2-7	CSVTGRRGTNEQYF	TGCAGCGTTACGGGACGCCGGGGGACCAATGAGCAGTACTTC
TRBD2	.	TRBV6-1	TRBJ2-3	CASSQGLAGGPSTQYF	TGTGCCAGCAGTCAAGGACTAGCGGGAGGTCCCTCTACGCAGTATTTT
TRBD1	few	TRBV6-1	TRBJ1-1	CASRAADRGLGTEAFF	TGTGCCAGCAGGGCCGCGGACAGGGGTTTGGGCACTGAAGCTTTCTTT
TRBD2	.	TRBV13	TRBJ2-7	CASSLDISAGGVHEQYF	TGTGCCAGCAGCTTAGATATCTCGGCGGGAGGGGTCCACGAGCAGTACTTC